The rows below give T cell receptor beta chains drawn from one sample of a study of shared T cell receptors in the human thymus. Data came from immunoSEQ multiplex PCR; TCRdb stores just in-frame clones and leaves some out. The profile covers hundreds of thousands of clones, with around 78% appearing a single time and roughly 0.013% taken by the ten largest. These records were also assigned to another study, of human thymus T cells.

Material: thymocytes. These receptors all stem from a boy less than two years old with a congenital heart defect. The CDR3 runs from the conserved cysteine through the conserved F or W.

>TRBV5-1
CASSYRRHEQYF
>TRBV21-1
CASSKARDREGGTNEKLFF
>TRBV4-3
CASSPGAPAAEAFF
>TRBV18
CASSRREPTLYGYTF
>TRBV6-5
CASSFVGGDTGELFF
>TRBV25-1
CASSESKLALSYNEQFF
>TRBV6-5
CASRDRTATNEKLFF
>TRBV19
CASRPDRVQPQHF
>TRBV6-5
CASRETVRRETQYF
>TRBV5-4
CASSLRGRREQYF
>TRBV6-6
CASSYSDRANQPQHF
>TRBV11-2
CASSPIAGRSTGTDTQYF
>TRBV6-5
CASSNYYRGSSAFF
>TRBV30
CAWKPTSDTQYF
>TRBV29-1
CSVVLGQLYEQYF
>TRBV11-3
CASSATGLLDYGYTF
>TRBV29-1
CSVLGSPLRGSYEQYF
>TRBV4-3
CASSQDAGPRTSSYEQYF
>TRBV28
CASSSQGEETQYF
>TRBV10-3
CAIRAGRNEQYF
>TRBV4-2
CASSLRAGNAEKLFF
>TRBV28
CASNKTPYGYTF
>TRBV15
CATSPGQGEVGETQYF
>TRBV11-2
CASSLDRTSGSYEQYF
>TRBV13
CASREGEIGYNEQFF
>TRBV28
CASSSRHTNQPQHF
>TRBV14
CASSQEPSGAYEQYF
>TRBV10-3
CAISGIGTGRTGELFF
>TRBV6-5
CASSYLGDSKFYEQYF
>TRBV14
CASSQDLGTSGNYEQYF
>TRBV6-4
CASSASGLAGTEAFF
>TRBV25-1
CASSEFGGRAGEQYF
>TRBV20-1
CSARRAGQGFF
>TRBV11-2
CASSAGTSGMSYEQYF
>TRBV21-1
CASSKVCPSGGDYEQYF
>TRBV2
CASSPPGAKNIQYF
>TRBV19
CATPKGGNYEQYF
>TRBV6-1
CASSGQVWDTEAFF
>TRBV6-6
CASSYGTGWNTGELFF
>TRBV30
CAWREIAVSYEQYF
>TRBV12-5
CASAPLYPDTQYF
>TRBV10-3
CAIGGSTDTQYF
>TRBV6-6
CASSYSRGGGAGGYTF
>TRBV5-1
CASSARDRGTSCLSPYSEQFF
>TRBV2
CASSGDEQFF
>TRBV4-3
CASSRALAVTDTQYF
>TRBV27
CASSPQTGKEKLFF
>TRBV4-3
CASSQDNRAYKGLNEQFF
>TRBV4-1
CASSPTSGRYEQFF
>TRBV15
CATSRGPVGGEPGKLFF
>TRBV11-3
CASSPSSGGTDTQYF
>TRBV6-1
CASSIAGRDFEQYF